This T cell receptor beta chain was profiled in a study of T-cell reconstitution after alpha-beta-depleted transplantation in children. Unique molecular identifiers were incorporated when the TCRbeta library was constructed. TCRdb re-called the PCR reads through MiXCR, storing one row per CDR3 protein. The sample consists of 300,000 to 350,000 distinct CDR3 sequences, about 17% of them appearing once. Germline CDR1 is SGHKS and CDR2 is YYEKEE (reference sequence). CDR3 length equals 18 residues. V lost 3 bases to trimming and J lost 6 bases; unmatched junction nucleotides: 17. V gene TRBV5-5 combines with J gene TRBJ1-1, with 10 bases aligning to TRBD1. Specimen: PBMCs, mostly from graft donor cells, collected 360 days after TCRalphabeta/CD19-depleted stem cell transplant. This clonotype was obtained from a male patient under 10 years old who had a stem cell transplant for acute lymphoblastic leukemia, so the T cells may come from the graft donor. In DNA form, the CDR3 reads TGTGCCAGCAGCTCCCGGAGGACAGGGGGGTTCGGTCAGGCTGAAGCTTTCTTT. Its protein is CASSSRRTGGFGQAEAFF.